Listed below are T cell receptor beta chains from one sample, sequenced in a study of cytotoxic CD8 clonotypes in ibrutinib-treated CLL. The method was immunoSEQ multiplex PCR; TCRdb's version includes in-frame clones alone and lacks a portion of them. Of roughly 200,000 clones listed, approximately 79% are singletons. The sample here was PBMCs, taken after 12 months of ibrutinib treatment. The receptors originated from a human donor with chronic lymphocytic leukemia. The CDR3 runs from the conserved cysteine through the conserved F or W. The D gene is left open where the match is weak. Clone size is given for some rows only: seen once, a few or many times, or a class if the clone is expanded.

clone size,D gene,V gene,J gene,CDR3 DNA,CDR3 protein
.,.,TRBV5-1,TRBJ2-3,TGCGCCAGCAGCTTGCAAGGACACCGCACAGATACGCAGTATTTT,CASSLQGHRTDTQYF
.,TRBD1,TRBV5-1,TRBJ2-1,TGCGCCAGCAGCTTGCAGGGAATAGGACAGGGTCGTGAGCAGTTCTTC,CASSLQGIGQGREQFF
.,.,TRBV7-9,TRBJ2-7,TGTGCCAGCAGCAGCACCTCCTACGAGCAGTACTTC,CASSSTSYEQYF
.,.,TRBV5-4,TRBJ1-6,TGTGCCAGCAGCCCACAGGGTGATAATTCACCCCTCCACTTT,CASSPQGDNSPLHF
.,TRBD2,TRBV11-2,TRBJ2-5,TGTGCCAGCAGCTCAGTAGCGGGGAGGCCTACCCAGTACTTC,CASSSVAGRPTQYF
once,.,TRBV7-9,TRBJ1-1,TGTGCCAGCAGCTTGGGCAGTTCCAGGGTAGGAGCCACTGAAGCTTTCTTT,CASSLGSSRVGATEAFF
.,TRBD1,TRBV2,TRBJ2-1,TGTGCCAGCAGCGTCAGGGACAGTCCCCGCTATGAGCAGTTCTTC,CASSVRDSPRYEQFF
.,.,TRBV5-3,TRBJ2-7,TGTGCCAGAAGCCCCCTTACCCTTATCCCCTACGAGCAGTACTTC,CARSPLTLIPYEQYF
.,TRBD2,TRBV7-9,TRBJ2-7,TGTGCCAGCAGCTCCGGGGGGGACAATCTCCACGAGCAGTACTTC,CASSSGGDNLHEQYF
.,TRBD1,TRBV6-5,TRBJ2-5,TGTGCCAGCAGTTACTCTGACAGGGGGCGGGGGACCCAGTACTTC,CASSYSDRGRGTQYF
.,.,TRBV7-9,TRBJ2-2,TGTGCCAGCAGCCCCGGGGTAGCATACACCGGGGAGCTGTTTTTT,CASSPGVAYTGELFF
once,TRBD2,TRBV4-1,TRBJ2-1,TGCGCCAGCAGCCAGGCCGGACTAGCGGTAAATGAGCAGTTCTTC,CASSQAGLAVNEQFF
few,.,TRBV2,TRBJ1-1,TGTGCCAGCATCAGGAACACTGAAGCTTTCTTT,CASIRNTEAFF
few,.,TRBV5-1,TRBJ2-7,TGCGCCAGCAGCTTGGTGGGGAGCGCCGAGCAGTACTTC,CASSLVGSAEQYF